The 30 T cell receptor beta chains below all came from one sample that was sequenced in a study of regulatory T cells in long-lasting Graves disease. To make TCR beta libraries, researchers used iRepertoire HTBI primers and Arm-PCR of CDR3 regions. TCRdb analysed the multiplex PCR reads with MiXCR anew, one entry per CDR3 protein. The sample contains a few hundred thousand distinct CDR3 sequences, 15% to 20% of which appear only once. Time point given: newly diagnosed GD, antithyroid drugs for less than 3 months. From RNA extracted from PBMCs, the TCR library was made. The sample was also linked to a second study, of T cells in Graves' hyperthyroidism and ophthalmopathy.

Here the sequenced sample was peripheral blood mononuclear cells (PBMCs), taken at new diagnosis, from a patient treated with antithyroid drugs. The receptors were sampled from a middle-aged man with Graves disease.

As regards this clonotype: A far bigger clonotype differs at one base, so this is likely a read error. The chain employs TRBV20-1 and TRBJ2-3, with a possible D match to TRBD1 (6 bases). The end of the DNA fits TRBJ2-1 better, so the J call may be wrong. Germline loops: CDR1 DFQATT, CDR2 SNEGSKA (reference sequence). The CDR3 covers 15 residues. CDR3 residues: CSAALPDRYSYEQFF. CDR3 DNA sequence: TGCAGTGCTGCCCTCCCAGACAGGTACTCCTACGAGCAGTTCTTC.

The sample holds many counts of this clonotype. The chain couples TRBV7-8 to TRBJ2-2, with D unresolved. The CDR3 has 14 amino acids. Germline lookup yields CDR1 SGHVS and CDR2 FQNEAQ. V was clipped by 3 bases and J by 1 base, with 6 bases between them. The CDR3 loop reads CASSLIRNTGELFF. The CDR3 DNA follows: TGTGCCAGCAGCTTGATCCGGAACACCGGGGAGCTGTTTTTT.

The table lists this clonotype with a few counts. The genes are TRBV18 and TRBJ2-2; possibly TRBD1 for D (5 bases). The V gene lost 2 bases and the J gene lost 3 bases, with 13 bases spanning the gap. Germline V lookup: CDR1 KGHSH, CDR2 LQKENI. CDR3 length: 16 amino acids. The CDR3 nucleotides read TGTGCCAGCTCACCAACATGGGGCGCGGACACCGGGGAGCTGTTTTTT. Its translation is CASSPTWGADTGELFF. Using reference TRBV18 and TRBJ2-2 for the parts outside the CDR3, the full variable domain is NAGVMQNPRHLVRRRGQEARLRCSPMKGHSHVYWYRQLPEEGLKFMVYLQKENIIDESGMPKERFSAEFPKEGPSILRIQQVVRGDSAAYFCASSPTWGADTGELFFGEGSRLTVL.

This clonotype was recorded at least ten times. The chain links TRBV6-9 to TRBJ2-7; no reliable D call. The germline V and J ends were trimmed by 3 bases and 0 bases, with 15 bases remaining between them. The germline V gene has CDR1 MNHGY and CDR2 SVAAGI. The CDR3 length is 16 residues. The CDR3 sequence is CASSYPTDRNSYEQYF. In nucleotides, the CDR3 is TGTGCCAGCAGTTACCCTACTGACCGGAACTCCTACGAGCAGTACTTC.

With respect to this clonotype: A read error may explain this, as a much larger clone is one base away. CDR3 coding DNA: TGCGCCGGCAGCTTGGTTCGGACTAGCCCAGATACGCAGTATTTT. Translated: CAGSLVRTSPDTQYF. The rearrangement joins TRBV5-1 to TRBJ2-3; 8 bases are a match to TRBD2. Germline CDR1 reads SGHRS; CDR2 reads YFSETQ. This CDR3 contains 15 residues. Drawing the rest from reference TRBV5-1 and TRBJ2-3, the complete variable domain is KAGVTQTPRYLIKTRGQQVTLSCSPISGHRSVSWYQQTPGQGLQFLFEYFSETQRNKGNFPGRFSGRQFSNSRSEMNVSTLELGDSALYLCAGSLVRTSPDTQYFGPGTRLTVL.

The table lists this clonotype with many counts. The chain uses TRBV24-1 and TRBJ2-3; 9 bases are a match to TRBD1. Germline trimming cut 3 bases from V and 1 base from J; bases unmatched to any gene: 13. The germline V gene has CDR1 KGHDR and CDR2 SFDVKD. The CDR3 consists of 19 residues. The CDR3 loop reads CATSDPGTGRWFGTDTQYF. The CDR3 coding sequence is TGTGCCACCAGTGATCCCGGGACAGGGAGGTGGTTCGGCACAGATACGCAGTATTTT.

This clonotype was seen more than once but under ten times. The chain links TRBV7-9 to TRBJ2-7; D uncertain. V was shortened by 4 bases and J by 13 bases, with 11 bases between the two germline ends. The CDR3 totals 10 residues. Per germline, CDR1 SEHNR and CDR2 FQNEAQ (reference sequence). The CDR3 loop is CASSSPRPYF. The CDR3 coding sequence is TGTGCCAGCAGCTCCCCACGACCCTACTTC.

J is TRBJ2-2 and V is TRBV3-1, with a tentative D call TRBD2 (6 bases). The CDR3 is made up of 14 amino acids. Trimming took 1 base from V and 6 from J, leaving 9 bases between them. Germline CDR1 is LGHDT and CDR2 is YNNKEL (reference sequence). The CDR3 sequence is CASSQVAGPGELFF. The CDR3 nucleotides read TGTGCCAGCAGCCAAGTGGCGGGGCCCGGGGAGCTGTTTTTT.

This clonotype was observed many times. J is TRBJ2-2 and V is TRBV18; 7 positions agree with TRBD1. The CDR3 is 15 residues long. Germline trimming cut 3 bases from V and 1 base from J; bases unmatched to any gene: 2. CDR1 is KGHSH, CDR2 LQKENI, per germline. The CDR3 sequence: CASSPDRVNTGELFF. The CDR3, as DNA: TGTGCCAGCTCACCCGACAGGGTGAACACCGGGGAGCTGTTTTTT.

The chain has TRBV10-3 and TRBJ1-5; a weak D match, TRBD1 (5 bases). V lost 5 bases and J 6 bases, leaving 17 bases between the germline ends. CDR3 length: 15 residues. Germline V gene data show CDR1 as ENHRY and CDR2 as SYGVKD. In nucleotides, the CDR3 is TGTGCCATCAGTCGGGGAGGGGAGGGCGGTCAGCCCCAGCATTTT. Its translation: CAISRGGEGGQPQHF.

This clonotype was seen only a few times. It is likely a read error: a sequence one base away is far more abundant. The chain recombines TRBV7-2 with TRBJ2-4; TRBD1 aligns across 7 bases. CDR3 size: 15 residues. Trimming took 5 bases from V and 9 from J; bases not matched to a gene: 13. Germline V gene data show CDR1 as SGHTA and CDR2 as FQGNSA. The CDR3 loop is CASSGLTTGWLIQYF. CDR3 bases: TGTGCCAGCAGCGGACTGACGACAGGGTGGCTCATTCAGTACTTC.

The table lists this clonotype with a few counts. V gene TRBV7-9 combines with J gene TRBJ2-7; no definite D call. Germline-derived CDR1 and CDR2 are SEHNR and FQNEAQ (reference sequence). The CDR3 extends over 13 amino acids. V was clipped by 2 bases and J by 6 bases, with 11 bases between them. The CDR3 loop is CASSLSLQLEQYF. In DNA, the CDR3 is TGTGCCAGCAGCTTATCTCTCCAGCTCGAGCAGTACTTC.

This clonotype has ten or more counts. V and J are TRBV7-3 and TRBJ2-2, with TRBD2 matching 7 bases. From germline, CDR1 is SGHTA and CDR2 FQGTGA. With 3 bases clipped from V and 4 bases from J, the junction kept 5 bases outside the gene matches. The CDR3 sequence is 15 residues long. CDR3 nucleotide sequence: TGTGCCAGCAGCTTGGAGGGGAGGGGCACCGGGGAGCTGTTTTTT. Translation: CASSLEGRGTGELFF.

A word on this clonotype: This may arise from a read error, as a much more abundant clone is one base away. The rearrangement uses TRBV28 and TRBJ2-7, with a tentative D call TRBD1 (6 bases). In germline, CDR1 is MDHEN, CDR2 SYDVKM. Trimming cost V 6 bases and J 2 bases, with 17 bases left between them. The length of the CDR3 is 15 residues. The CDR3 protein is CASRQGGRGAYEQYF. CDR3 bases: TGTGCCAGCAGGCAAGGGGGACGGGGAGCCTACGAGCAGTACTTC.

About this clonotype itself: This may be a read error: a much more frequent sequence differs by one nucleotide. V is TRBV10-3 and J is TRBJ2-1, with 9 bases matching TRBD2. J lost 4 bases, V lost 5 bases, and 6 bases had no gene match. Looked up from germline, CDR1 is ENHRY and CDR2 is SYGVKD. The CDR3 has 15 residues. CDR3 in DNA: TGTGCCATCAGTCCCGGGACTAGCAGATACAATGAGCAGTTCTTC. Protein: CAISPGTSRYNEQFF.

This chain connects TRBV6-5 to TRBJ1-5; no firm D call. V was clipped by 6 bases and J by 0 bases, with 12 bases between them. The CDR3 consists of 15 residues. Germline V CDR1 and CDR2: MNHEY, SVGAGI. DNA for the CDR3: TGTGCCAGCAGCTACCGACGGGATAGCAATCAGCCCCAGCATTTT. Its translation is CASSYRRDSNQPQHF.

This clonotype occurred many times. The chain links TRBV12-3 or TRBV12-4 to TRBJ2-7, with 9 bases identical to TRBD1. This CDR3 comprises 13 residues. V shed 7 bases and J 7 bases; nucleotides not matched to a gene: 8. CDR3 nucleotides: TGTGCCAGCAAACGGGACAGGGAATATGAGCAGTACTTC. Its protein product is CASKRDREYEQYF.

This clonotype was recorded at least ten times. The rearrangement joins TRBV15 to TRBJ2-1; D gene ambiguous. V was pared by 0 bases and J by 7 bases, with 4 bases between. The germline V gene has CDR1 LNHNV and CDR2 YYDKDF (reference sequence). This CDR3 contains 12 residues. CDR3 DNA sequence: TGTGCCACCAGCAGAGATAGGAATGAGCAGTTCTTC. Translated, it gives CATSRDRNEQFF.

The J gene is TRBJ2-2, the V gene TRBV4-2, with a weak D call TRBD1 (6 bases). CDR3 size: 14 residues. Germline-derived CDR1 and CDR2 are LGHNA and YNFKEQ. The V end lost 5 bases, the J end lost 5 bases, and 12 bases lay between the germline ends. The CDR3 sequence: CASSSRTATGELFF. CDR3 DNA sequence: TGTGCCAGCAGCTCCCGGACAGCTACCGGGGAGCTGTTTTTT.

The rearrangement joins TRBV12-3 or TRBV12-4 to TRBJ2-4, with D possibly TRBD1 on 5 matching bases. This CDR3 comprises 17 residues. The V and J ends lost 7 bases and 0 bases respectively, with 19 bases between them. The CDR3 loop reads CASTLGVDFIAKNIQYF. The CDR3 coding sequence is TGTGCCAGCACCTTAGGGGTCGACTTTATAGCCAAAAACATTCAGTACTTC.

This clonotype appeared many times. J is TRBJ2-7 and V is TRBV2, with D perhaps TRBD1 (6 bases). CDR3 length: 12 amino acids. V was pared by 3 bases and J by 7 bases, with 10 bases between. Germline CDR1 SNHLY, CDR2 FYNNEI. The CDR3 loop reads CASSDRGGEQYF. CDR3 DNA sequence: TGTGCCAGCAGTGACAGGGGTGGGGAGCAGTACTTC. The full variable domain, in which reference TRBV2 and TRBJ2-7 provide the parts outside the CDR3, is EPEVTQTPSHQVTQMGQEVILRCVPISNHLYFYWYRQILGQKVEFLVSFYNNEISEKSEIFDDQFSVERPDGSNFTLKIRSTKLEDSAMYFCASSDRGGEQYFGPGTRLTVT.

A note on this clonotype: This may come from a read error, since a much larger clone is one base off. This sequence joins TRBV24-1 and TRBJ2-1; D remains ambiguous. Germline lookup yields CDR1 KGHDR and CDR2 SFDVKD. The CDR3 length is 16 residues. Trimming left V 1 base short and J 2 bases short, with 11 bases between. The CDR3 DNA reads TGTGCCACCAGTGATTTTCTCGAGAGCCCCTACAATGAGCAGTTCTTC. Protein sequence: CATSDFLESPYNEQFF.

This clonotype has a count of ten or more. Here the CDR3 reads CASSFTVSNSPLHF. The DNA for the CDR3 is TGTGCCAGCAGCTTCACAGTATCTAATTCACCCCTCCACTTT. The V call is TRBV11-2, the J call TRBJ1-6, with D unclear. The CDR3 runs to 14 residues. The germline V gene encodes CDR1 SGHAT and CDR2 FQNNGV. V was trimmed by 3 bases and J by 6 bases, leaving 9 bases between them. Looking up the rest from reference TRBV11-2 and TRBJ1-6 gives the full variable domain: EAGVAQSPRYKIIEKRQSVAFWCNPISGHATLYWYQQILGQGPKLLIQFQNNGVVDDSQLPKDRFSAERLKGVDSTLKIQPAKLEDSAVYLCASSFTVSNSPLHFGNGTRLTVT.

This clonotype was recorded at least ten times. The V gene is TRBV5-1, the J gene TRBJ2-5; no definite D call. Between the trimmed V and J ends, which lost 4 bases and 7 bases, there was a span of 14 bases. Germline V gene data show CDR1 as SGHRS and CDR2 as YFSETQ. The CDR3 has 13 residues. CDR3 sequence: CASSIILTGTQYF. The CDR3 DNA sequence: TGCGCCAGCAGCATCATCCTCACGGGGACCCAGTACTTC.

This chain links TRBV25-1 with TRBJ2-1, with D perhaps given as TRBD1 or TRBD2 (6 bases each). Germline values: CDR1 MGHDK, CDR2 SYGVNS. This CDR3 comprises 16 residues. Trimming pared 5 bases from V and 4 bases from J, leaving 18 bases between. The CDR3 protein is CASSPLGGVRYNEQFF. Here the CDR3 DNA reads TGTGCCAGCAGTCCCCTGGGGGGCGTTAGGTACAATGAGCAGTTCTTC.

The sample holds many counts of this clonotype. This chain uses TRBV12-3 or TRBV12-4 with TRBJ2-3; no reliable D call. This CDR3 region has 13 residues. Deletions cut 3 bases from V and 8 bases from J, with 12 bases between. The CDR3 is CASSFRVPGTQYF. The CDR3 bases are TGTGCCAGCAGTTTCCGGGTACCAGGTACGCAGTATTTT.

In its sample, this clonotype was seen many times. This rearrangement joins TRBV7-3 to TRBJ2-3; 9 bases are shared with TRBD2. CDR3 length: 16 amino acids. CDR1 SGHTA and CDR2 FQGTGA come from the germline V gene. V lost 1 base and J lost 4; bases outside the gene matches: 6. CDR3 residues: CASSLNLAGHADTQYF. The CDR3 DNA follows: TGTGCCAGCAGCTTAAACCTAGCGGGGCACGCAGATACGCAGTATTTT.

Only a few counts were recorded for this clonotype. The chain couples TRBV4-1 to TRBJ1-3, with 11 bases identical to TRBD1. The CDR3 has 16 residues. Germline assignment: CDR1 MGHRA and CDR2 YSYEKL. J gave up 4 bases and V 4 bases, and 6 bases lay outside the gene matches. The CDR3 DNA follows: TGCGCCAGCAGCCTTGGACAGGGGGCCGAGGGAAACACCATATATTTT. It specifies CASSLGQGAEGNTIYF.

This clonotype showed up many times. This sequence joins TRBV7-9 and TRBJ2-7; TRBD1 aligns across 8 bases. CDR3 length: 19 residues. The germline gives CDR1 SEHNR, CDR2 FQNEAQ (reference sequence). Trimming cost V 2 bases and J 3 bases; bases outside gene matches: 18. In nucleotides, the CDR3 is TGTGCCAGCAGCTTATACACAGGGGGGAATGTGGGGGGAAACTACGAGCAGTACTTC. Amino acids: CASSLYTGGNVGGNYEQYF.

The J gene is TRBJ2-1, the V gene TRBV7-2; 14 bases are shared with TRBD2. CDR1 and CDR2 (germline): SGHTA, FQGNSA. V lost 3 bases to trimming and J lost 11 bases; unmatched junction nucleotides: 3. CDR3 length: 14 amino acids. The CDR3 sequence: CASSLTSGGAKQFF. CDR3 sequence (DNA): TGTGCCAGCAGCTTGACTAGCGGGGGGGCTAAGCAGTTCTTC.